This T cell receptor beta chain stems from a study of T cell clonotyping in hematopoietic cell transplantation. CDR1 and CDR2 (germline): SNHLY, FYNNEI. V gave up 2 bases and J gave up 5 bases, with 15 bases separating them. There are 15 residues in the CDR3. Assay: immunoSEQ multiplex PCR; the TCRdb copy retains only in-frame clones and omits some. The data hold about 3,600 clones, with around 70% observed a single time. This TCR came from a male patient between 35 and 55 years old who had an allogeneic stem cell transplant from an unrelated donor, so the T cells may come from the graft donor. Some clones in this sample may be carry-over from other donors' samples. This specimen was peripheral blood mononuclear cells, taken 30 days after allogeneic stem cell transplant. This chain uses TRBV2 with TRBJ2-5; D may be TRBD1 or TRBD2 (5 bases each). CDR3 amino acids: CASSERFRGAETQYF. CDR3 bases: TGTGCCAGCAGTGAAAGGTTTCGGGGCGCGGAGACCCAGTACTTC.